This T cell receptor (beta chain) was sequenced for a study of lymphopenia after photon versus proton radiotherapy. CDR3 length equals 12 residues. Germline V gives CDR1 SEHNR, CDR2 FQNEAQ (reference sequence). V lost 6 bases and J 8 bases, leaving 13 bases between the germline ends. TCRdb's table, derived via immunoSEQ multiplex PCR, lists solely in-frame clones and lacks some. The sample yields under 25,000 clones, less than 85% seen once. The chain combines TRBV7-9 with TRBJ1-1; D perhaps matches TRBD1 (5 bases). This specimen consisted of peripheral blood, obtained from a patient treated with photon-based radiotherapy. This clonotype originated in a man in his 60s with pancreatic cancer. The CDR3 loop is CASSYPGREAFF. The CDR3 DNA follows: TGTGCCAGCAGTTATCCGGGACGAGAAGCTTTCTTT.